One and the same sample provided the 15 T cell receptor beta chains below, sequenced in a study of blood T cell repertoires in COVID-19. Clones were read by immunoSEQ multiplex PCR, and TCRdb kept only the in-frame ones, dropping some. There are around 250,000 clones in the sample; under 90% occur only once, and roughly 3% lies in the top ten. Sequencing used peripheral blood. The origin of the receptors is a woman in her late teens or twenties with acute or convalescent COVID-19.

The chain joins TRBV2 to TRBJ2-2, with 8 bases lining up with TRBD2. The CDR3 runs to 15 residues. Germline V gene data show CDR1 as SNHLY and CDR2 as FYNNEI. With V trimmed by 3 bases and J by 4 bases, 4 bases remained unmatched. The CDR3 loop is CASSDSGGTTGELFF. The CDR3 nucleotides are TGTGCCAGCAGTGATTCGGGAGGGACCACCGGGGAGCTGTTTTTT. Based on the CDR3 plus reference TRBV2 and TRBJ2-2, the full variable domain is EPEVTQTPSHQVTQMGQEVILRCVPISNHLYFYWYRQILGQKVEFLVSFYNNEISEKSEIFDDQFSVERPDGSNFTLKIRSTKLEDSAMYFCASSDSGGTTGELFFGEGSRLTVL.

The genes are TRBV13 and TRBJ2-7; TRBD2 aligns across 9 bases. The germline V gene has CDR1 PRHDT and CDR2 FYEKMQ (reference sequence). Losses at the gene ends were 3 bases for V and 5 bases for J; bases not matched to a gene: 5. There are 14 residues in the CDR3. The CDR3 spells CASSLGGRADEQYF. The CDR3 DNA follows: TGTGCCAGCAGCTTGGGCGGGAGGGCCGACGAGCAGTACTTC.

The chain employs TRBV7-2 and TRBJ2-7, with 8 positions matching TRBD2. Per germline, CDR1 SGHTA and CDR2 FQGNSA. Trimming took 2 bases from V and 4 from J; bases not matched to a gene: 7. The CDR3 is 15 residues long. In DNA, the CDR3 is TGTGCCAGCAGCTTAAGCTCCTTAGCGGGGTACGAGCAGTACTTC. It codes for CASSLSSLAGYEQYF.

CDR3 residues: CASRTRPSGAYEQYF. The CDR3 region has the DNA TGTGCCAGCAGAACAAGGCCTAGCGGGGCCTACGAGCAGTACTTC. This chain uses TRBV11-2 with TRBJ2-7; TRBD2 matches at 9 bases. Trimming took 6 bases from V and 2 from J; bases not matched to a gene: 8. The germline CDR1 and CDR2 sequences are SGHAT and FQNNGV. The CDR3 loop spans 15 amino acids.

The chain recombines TRBV28 with TRBJ1-2; D unclear. V was clipped by 9 bases and J by 2 bases, with 10 bases between them. This CDR3 is 12 amino acids long. CDR1 and CDR2 from the germline V gene are MDHEN and SYDVKM. CDR3 sequence reads: CARITVNYGYTF. The DNA of the CDR3 is TGTGCCAGGATCACAGTGAACTATGGCTACACCTTC.

The chain recombines TRBV2 with TRBJ2-7; TRBD2 agrees at 7 bases. Germline V gene data show CDR1 as SNHLY and CDR2 as FYNNEI. V was clipped by 4 bases and J by 6 bases; unmatched bases: 3. The CDR3 contains 12 residues. The DNA for the CDR3 is TGTGCCAGCAGTGGGACTAGTCGCGAGCAGTACTTC. Residues: CASSGTSREQYF.

This clone has more than one count but fewer than ten. This chain connects TRBV19 to TRBJ1-1; the match to TRBD1 covers 9 bases. Germline assignment: CDR1 LNHDA and CDR2 SQIVND (reference sequence). The CDR3 sequence is 13 residues long. After removal of 5 bases from V and 7 bases from J, the junction contained 5 bases not matched to a gene. The CDR3 sequence is CASSAQGALEAFF. The CDR3 DNA is TGTGCCAGTAGTGCACAGGGGGCCCTTGAAGCTTTCTTT.

This clone was picked up one time. CDR3 nucleotides: TGCGCCAGCAGCTTGGATGGGAGGCCCACAGATACGCAGTATTTT. It codes for CASSLDGRPTDTQYF. The rearrangement joins TRBV5-1 to TRBJ2-3; possibly TRBD2 for D (6 bases). The CDR3 consists of 15 residues. Germline V gene sequence: CDR1 SGHRS, CDR2 YFSETQ. V lost 0 bases and J lost 2, with 10 bases in between.

A few counts support this clone. This rearrangement joins TRBV25-1 to TRBJ1-2, with TRBD1 matching 8 bases. Germline V gene lookup returns CDR1 MGHDK and CDR2 SYGVNS. This CDR3 contains 17 residues. V lost 1 base and J lost 8; bases outside the gene matches: 15. The DNA for the CDR3 is TGTGCCAGCAGTGAATCCTCTCTTGGACAGGGATCTTGGGGCTACACCTTC. It is translated as CASSESSLGQGSWGYTF.

The chain couples TRBV28 to TRBJ1-2; D remains unclear. Looked up from germline, CDR1 is MDHEN and CDR2 is SYDVKM. This CDR3 region has 14 residues. Between the trimmed V and J ends, which lost 7 bases and 4 bases, there was a span of 16 bases. CDR3 amino acids: CASTSLGRFYGYTF. The CDR3 DNA is TGTGCCAGCACCTCGTTGGGGAGGTTCTATGGCTACACCTTC.

This clone came up a few times. V is TRBV7-9 and J is TRBJ1-6, with TRBD1 identical over 7 bases. Germline assignment: CDR1 SEHNR and CDR2 FQNEAQ (reference sequence). This CDR3 spans 16 amino acids. V was clipped by 5 bases and J by 10 bases; unmatched bases: 14. As DNA, the CDR3 is TGTGCCAGCAGCCCTAGACAGGGACGGGTCGGGTCACCCCTCCACTTT. It specifies CASSPRQGRVGSPLHF.

This clone was observed once. This chain uses TRBV5-6 with TRBJ1-1, with a possible D match to TRBD1 (5 bases). Germline V gene lookup returns CDR1 SGHDT and CDR2 YYEEEE. The CDR3 consists of 15 residues. Trimming removed 4 bases from V and 2 bases from J, with 15 bases in between. This CDR3 reads CASSGYRQANTEAFF. The CDR3 bases are TGTGCCAGCAGCGGGTACAGGCAGGCTAACACTGAAGCTTTCTTT.

The chain's CDR3 is CASSLSLLHEQFF. CDR3 coding DNA: TGTGCCAGCAGTCTTAGTCTGTTACATGAGCAGTTCTTC. This rearrangement joins TRBV28 to TRBJ2-1, with no clear D. The CDR3 loop spans 13 amino acids. Trimming left V 5 bases short and J 8 bases short, with 13 bases between. CDR1 is MDHEN, CDR2 SYDVKM, per germline.

V gene TRBV18 combines with J gene TRBJ2-7; D might be TRBD1 (5 bases). The germline V gene encodes CDR1 KGHSH and CDR2 LQKENI. V was clipped by 3 bases and J by 2 bases, with 8 bases between them. The CDR3 sequence is 13 residues long. The CDR3 nucleotides read TGTGCCAGCTCACCGTCACAGGCCTACGAGCAGTACTTC. It encodes CASSPSQAYEQYF.

The chain has TRBV21-1 and TRBJ1-5. TRBV21-1 is noted as a pseudogene. This CDR3 comprises 15 residues. The CDR3 DNA sequence: TGTGCCAGCAGCTCCCAAGCGATCAGCAATCAGCCCCAGCATTTT. Its translation is CASSSQAISNQPQHF.